This is a list of T cell receptor beta chains from one sample in a study of blood T cell repertoires in COVID-19. The method was immunoSEQ multiplex PCR; TCRdb's version includes in-frame clones alone and lacks a portion of them. The sample holds roughly 45,000 clones, less than 85% seen once. The specimen sequenced was peripheral blood. The receptors stem from a human donor in a cohort sampled during active COVID-19. Each CDR3 is given with its conserved first and last residue. A D gene is named only where the DNA matches it firmly. Expanded clones get a size class; other rows say once, few or many, or leave the size out.

size,V,D,J,CDR3,DNA
NA,TRBV29-1,NA,TRBJ2-7,CSVIRGQSYEQYF,TGCAGCGTGATCAGGGGACAATCCTACGAGCAGTACTTC
NA,TRBV5-1,NA,TRBJ2-7,CASSLDGYEQYF,TGCGCCAGCAGCTTGGACGGGTACGAGCAGTACTTC
NA,TRBV5-1,NA,TRBJ1-6,CASSLSSYNSPLHF,TGCGCCAGCAGCCTCAGCTCCTATAATTCACCCCTCCACTTT
NA,TRBV28,TRBD2,TRBJ2-7,CASSLRISGNEQYF,TGTGCCAGCAGTCTCCGGATCAGCGGGAACGAGCAGTACTTC
NA,TRBV15,TRBD1,TRBJ2-7,CATSGDRDSYEQYF,TGTGCCACCAGCGGGGACAGGGACTCCTACGAGCAGTACTTC
NA,TRBV29-1,NA,TRBJ1-1,CSVLLTGGNTEAFF,TGCAGCGTCCTATTGACAGGTGGGAACACTGAAGCTTTCTTT
NA,TRBV11-2,TRBD1,TRBJ1-1,CASSLAGQGSPEAFF,TGTGCCAGCAGCTTAGCGGGACAGGGGTCCCCTGAAGCTTTCTTT
NA,TRBV6-5,NA,TRBJ1-1,CASGLTEAFF,TGTGCCAGCGGGCTCACTGAAGCTTTCTTT
once,TRBV5-4,TRBD1,TRBJ1-2,CASSIDRGTNYGYTF,TGTGCCAGCAGCATAGACAGGGGGACGAACTATGGCTACACCTTC
NA,TRBV7-2,TRBD1,TRBJ1-5,CASSPQGANQPQHF,TGTGCCAGCAGCCCTCAGGGGGCAAATCAGCCCCAGCATTTT
NA,TRBV10-3,NA,TRBJ1-2,CAISERGNYGYTF,TGTGCCATCAGTGAACGAGGGAACTATGGCTACACCTTC
NA,TRBV5-1,NA,TRBJ1-2,CASSYSSRTSGYTF,TGCGCCAGCAGTTATTCTAGCCGCACTAGCGGCTACACCTTC
NA,TRBV9,TRBD1,TRBJ2-1,CASSTAGTGFANEQFF,TGTGCCAGCAGCACCGCCGGGACAGGGTTCGCCAATGAGCAGTTCTTC
NA,TRBV5-1,NA,TRBJ2-5,CASPVLDRPKETQYF,TGCGCCAGCCCCGTATTGGACAGACCGAAAGAGACCCAGTACTTC
NA,TRBV7-9,NA,TRBJ2-5,CASSLGIAPRGETQYF,TGTGCCAGCAGCTTAGGAATAGCGCCTCGAGGGGAGACCCAGTACTTC
NA,TRBV27,TRBD1,TRBJ1-1,CASSATGGWGVNTEAFF,TGTGCCAGCAGTGCTACAGGGGGCTGGGGCGTGAACACTGAAGCTTTCTTT
few,TRBV19,NA,TRBJ1-2,CASSMVGGPYGYTF,TGTGCCAGTAGTATGGTGGGGGGACCCTATGGCTACACCTTC
NA,TRBV19,TRBD1,TRBJ1-4,CATKDPGTGEKLFF,TGTGCCACGAAAGACCCCGGGACAGGGGAAAAACTGTTTTTT
NA,TRBV4-1,NA,TRBJ2-7,CASSQVAGGIVSYEQYF,TGCGCCAGCAGCCAAGTAGCCGGGGGTATTGTTTCCTACGAGCAGTACTTC
NA,TRBV20-1,NA,TRBJ2-3,CSASGAQEGPDTQYF,TGCAGTGCTAGTGGGGCCCAGGAAGGTCCAGATACGCAGTATTTT
NA,TRBV28,TRBD1,TRBJ2-7,CASSPHRTGWYEQYF,TGTGCCAGCAGTCCACACCGGACAGGGTGGTACGAGCAGTACTTC
NA,TRBV4-2,NA,TRBJ2-7,CASSQNLEFYEQYF,TGTGCCAGCAGCCAAAATCTCGAGTTTTACGAGCAGTACTTC
NA,TRBV6-5,NA,TRBJ2-5,CASSRQVTGGETQYF,TGTGCCAGCAGTCGACAGGTTACGGGGGGAGAGACCCAGTACTTC
NA,TRBV3-1/TRBV3-2,TRBD1,TRBJ2-7,CASSQVAQGAYEQYF,TGTGCCAGCAGCCAAGTCGCCCAGGGGGCCTACGAGCAGTACTTC
NA,TRBV7-8,NA,TRBJ1-2,CASSLVGGLANYGYTF,TGTGCCAGCAGCTTAGTCGGCGGACTCGCTAACTATGGCTACACCTTC
NA,TRBV7-2,NA,TRBJ2-1,CASSLGLLGDEQFF,TGTGCCAGCAGCTTGGGACTCCTAGGCGATGAGCAGTTCTTC
NA,TRBV10-1,NA,TRBJ2-2,CASIRTGELFF,TGCGCCAGTATACGGACCGGGGAGCTGTTTTTT
NA,TRBV7-8,TRBD1,TRBJ2-7,CASSLVWPGQGVYEQYF,TGTGCCAGCAGCTTAGTGTGGCCGGGACAGGGTGTCTACGAGCAGTACTTC